The 2 T cell receptor beta chains reported below all come from one sample, sequenced in a study of T cell responses to AZD1222 COVID-19 vaccine. Measured with immunoSEQ multiplex PCR; TCRdb has only the in-frame clones, and not every one. The table includes 200,000 to 250,000 clones, less than 95% detected once. Sequencing was performed on peripheral blood, taken 28 days after the second dose of the MenACWY control vaccine. The receptors shown here come from an adult who received the MenACWY meningococcal vaccine as a control.

The rearrangement joins TRBV29-1 to TRBJ2-7, with TRBD1 matching 7 bases. The junction had 12 bases not matched to a gene; V was cut back by 7 bases and J by 3 bases. This CDR3 is 14 amino acids long. CDR1 and CDR2 (germline): SQVTM, ANQGSEA. This CDR3 reads CSARGPGQLYEQYF. The CDR3 nucleotides are TGCAGCGCTCGAGGACCGGGACAGCTCTACGAGCAGTACTTC.

CDR3 coding DNA: TGTGCCAGCAGCGATAGACAGGGGTCGGGTGAAAAACTGTTTTTT. As protein: CASSDRQGSGEKLFF. V is TRBV7-9 and J is TRBJ1-4; 8 nucleotides agree with TRBD1. Unmatched junction bases numbered 9, after V lost 5 bases and J lost 7 bases. The germline CDR1 and CDR2 sequences are SEHNR and FQNEAQ (reference sequence). This CDR3 is 15 amino acids long.